This T cell receptor beta chain was captured by sequencing in a study of blood T cell repertoires in COVID-19. Sequencing was performed with immunoSEQ multiplex PCR; in TCRdb, only in-frame clones are kept and a portion is missing. The data show approximately 320,000 clones, around nine tenths seen once. The cohort comprised adults aged 18 to 89 years residing in about two dozen US areas. Researchers sorted participants into cohorts using their self-reported clinical history. The sequence came from a man aged 55 to 69 who had recovered from COVID-19. The sample consisted of PBMCs or T cells enriched from blood (not recorded which).

CDR3 amino acids: CASSLSARMTNNSPLHF. The CDR3 DNA follows: TGTGCCAGCAGTTTATCAGCTAGGATGACCAATAATTCACCCCTCCACTTT. V is TRBV27 and J is TRBJ1-6; D unresolved. V dropped 0 bases and J dropped 5 bases, with 14 bases sitting between them. CDR1 and CDR2 (germline): MNHEY, SMNVEV (reference sequence). The CDR3 has 17 residues.